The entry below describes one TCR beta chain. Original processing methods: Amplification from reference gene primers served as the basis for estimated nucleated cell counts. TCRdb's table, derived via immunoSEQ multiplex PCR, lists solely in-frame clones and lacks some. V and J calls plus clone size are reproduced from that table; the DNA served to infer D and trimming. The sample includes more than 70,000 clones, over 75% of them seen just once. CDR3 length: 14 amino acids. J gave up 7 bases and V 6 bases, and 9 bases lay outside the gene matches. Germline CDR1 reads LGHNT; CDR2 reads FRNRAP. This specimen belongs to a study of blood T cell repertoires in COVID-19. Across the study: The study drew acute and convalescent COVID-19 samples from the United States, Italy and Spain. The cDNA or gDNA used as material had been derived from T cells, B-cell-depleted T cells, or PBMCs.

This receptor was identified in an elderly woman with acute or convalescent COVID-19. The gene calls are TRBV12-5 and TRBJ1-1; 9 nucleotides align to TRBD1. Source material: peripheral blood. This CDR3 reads CASGIDRGYDEAFF. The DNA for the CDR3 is TGTGCTAGTGGAATTGACAGGGGGTACGATGAAGCTTTCTTT.